This T cell receptor (beta chain) emerged from a study of metastatic and nonmetastatic thyroid tumors. The wider study: Peripheral blood and tumor or nodule samples from malignant and benign thyroid patients were compared.

This clone was seen only a few times. Its antigen is still unknown. Study-level findings and limits: Within blood and tumor, benign nodules reportedly had significantly lower TCR beta diversity than malignant thyroid tumors did.

Each patient went into thyroid surgery without having received any treatment. Authors' methods: The study's classifier, a distant-metastasis tool for papillary thyroid cancer, was built using CDR3 differences across clinicopathological groups. Via MiXCR, TCRdb re-called the PCR reads. TCRdb's processing, not the authors' own work, is the source of the V and J calls. This repertoire shows approximately 8,000 clones, 27% found once; its top ten account for around 19%. Losses at the gene ends were 6 bases for V and 7 bases for J; bases not matched to a gene: 11. Germline CDR1 reads LNHDA; CDR2 reads SQIVND (reference sequence). The length of the CDR3 is 14 residues.

V and J are TRBV19 and TRBJ1-1; 7 nucleotides line up with TRBD1. Sequenced material: adjacent normal tissue. The source is a female donor with papillary thyroid cancer or a benign thyroid nodule (not recorded which). Some clones in this sample may be carry-over from other donors' samples. The CDR3 DNA reads as TGTGCCAGTAGGGGAACAGGGGCAGGAGGTGAAGCTTTCTTT. Its protein product is CASRGTGAGGEAFF. Based on the CDR3 plus reference TRBV19 and TRBJ1-1, the full variable domain is DGGITQSPKYLFRKEGQNVTLSCEQNLNHDAMYWYRQDPGQGLRLIYYSQIVNDFQKGDIAEGYSVSREKKESFPLTVTSAQKNPTAFYLCASRGTGAGGEAFFGQGTRLTVV.